The entry that follows covers one T cell receptor (beta chain) sequence. Its specificity is unknown. The sample originates from a study of cytomegalovirus exposure and HLA in healthy donors. Turning to the study itself: Most genotyped donors, 65% to 90% of about 400, had Caucasian-associated genetic ancestry. Points from the study as a whole: A previous analysis found most TCR beta V segments productive roughly 90% or roughly 30% of the time. Analyses of presence/absence relied on an assumption of roughly uniform sequencing depth across donors.

V lost 0 bases and J 2 bases, leaving 10 bases between the germline ends. The CDR3 spans 15 residues. Germline CDR1 reads LGHNA; CDR2 reads YNFKEQ. Primers included in the PCR were 60 Vbeta and 13 Jbeta primers. Only in-frame clones appear in the TCRdb table, and some are missing; sequencing was by immunoSEQ multiplex PCR. The sample contains under 150,000 clones, over 65% of which appear only once. The chain joins TRBV4-2 to TRBJ2-5, with D possibly TRBD2 on 7 matching bases. The sequenced sample was PBMCs. This receptor was obtained from a man aged 45-65 years in good health and CMV-seronegative. Written as DNA, the CDR3 is TGTGCCAGCAGCCAAGACAGGGGAGGGCAAGAGACCCAGTACTTC. Protein product: CASSQDRGGQETQYF.